This note documents a single T cell receptor (beta chain) sequence. Its specificity is not known. The sample is drawn from a study of CD8+ T cells in alopecia areata. V was clipped by 4 bases and J by 1 base, with 17 bases between them. Germline V lookup: CDR1 PRHDT, CDR2 FYEKMQ (reference sequence). This CDR3 region has 17 residues. The authors extracted RNA and reverse transcribed it into cDNA as the sequencing template. The method was immunoSEQ multiplex PCR; TCRdb's version includes in-frame clones alone and lacks a portion of them. The sample has 110,000 to 150,000 clones, roughly 46% seen once. Study observations and caveats: Shared TCR sequences were less clear between patients than in mice, possibly partly from HLA diversity.

The TCR was taken from a human donor with alopecia areata. Specimen: CD4+ T cells sorted from blood, collected at week 0. J is TRBJ1-5 and V is TRBV13; D might be TRBD1 (5 bases). The CDR3 sequence: CASSSSLRDLSNQPQHF. The CDR3 DNA reads TGTGCCAGCAGCTCCTCTCTAAGGGACCTGAGCAATCAGCCCCAGCATTTT.